This T cell receptor (beta chain) was recorded in a study of beta chain features in type 1 diabetes. Study results and caveats: Type 1 diabetes patients had VDJ junctions that carried fewer insertions and more deletions.

V shed 2 bases and J shed 6 bases, with 13 bases lying between them. The CDR3 has 14 residues. Germline CDR1 is SGHTA and CDR2 is FQGNSA. TCRB transcripts that were expressed got sequenced, as all of the isolated RNA had been reverse transcribed. Average read counts of stem cell-like memory T cell samples were around 1 million. The method was immunoSEQ multiplex PCR; TCRdb's version includes in-frame clones alone and lacks a portion of them. The sample records tens of thousands of clones, roughly 34% being singletons. This clone came up a few times. As yet, its antigen is unknown. Each population that was sorted was more than 95% pure.

The clonotype originates from a woman aged 18-35 years in good health. The rearrangement uses TRBV7-2 and TRBJ1-1; unclear D gene. What was sequenced was stem cell memory CD4+ T cells from blood. The CDR3 spells CASSLIPQPPEAFF. In DNA, the CDR3 is TGTGCCAGCAGCTTAATCCCACAGCCACCTGAAGCTTTCTTT.